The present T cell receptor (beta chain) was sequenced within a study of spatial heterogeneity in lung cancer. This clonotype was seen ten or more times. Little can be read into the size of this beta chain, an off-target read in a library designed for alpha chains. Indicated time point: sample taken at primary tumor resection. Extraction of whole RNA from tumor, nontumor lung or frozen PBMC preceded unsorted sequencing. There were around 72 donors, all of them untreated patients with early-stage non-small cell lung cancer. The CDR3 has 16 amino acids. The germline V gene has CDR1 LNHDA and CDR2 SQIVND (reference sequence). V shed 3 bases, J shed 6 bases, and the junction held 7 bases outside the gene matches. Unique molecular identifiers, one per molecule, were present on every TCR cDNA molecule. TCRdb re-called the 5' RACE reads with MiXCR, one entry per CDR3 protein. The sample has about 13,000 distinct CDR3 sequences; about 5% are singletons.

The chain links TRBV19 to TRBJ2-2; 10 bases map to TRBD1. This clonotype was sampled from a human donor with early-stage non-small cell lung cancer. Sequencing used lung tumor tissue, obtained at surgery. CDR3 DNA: TGTGCCAGTAGTATGACCGGGACAGGGGTTGCCGGGGAGCTGTTTTTT. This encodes CASSMTGTGVAGELFF.